These T cell receptor beta chains were read from a single sample in a study of blood T cell repertoires in COVID-19. Clones were read by immunoSEQ multiplex PCR, and TCRdb kept only the in-frame ones, dropping some. This table holds more than 300,000 clones, 85% to 90% found once. The sequenced sample was peripheral blood. The receptors were sampled from a woman aged 45-59 years with COVID-19, enrolled during active disease. Each CDR3 is given without its conserved first and last residue.

J gene	V gene	CDR3 protein
TRBJ2-2	TRBV7-2	ASQRQGGTGELF
TRBJ1-1	TRBV6-5	ASRTGQVAF
TRBJ2-2	TRBV5-6	ASSLVQFLGTGELF
TRBJ2-5	TRBV7-8	ASSPITGFSETQY
TRBJ2-6	TRBV2	AGTLSGANVLT
TRBJ2-1	TRBV2	ASSDRLAVYNEQF
TRBJ2-1	TRBV6-5	ASSSQTSGTDNEQF
TRBJ2-3	TRBV30	AWSVTYSTDTQY
TRBJ1-1	TRBV19	ASSEPRDSTTAF
TRBJ2-2	TRBV6-4	ASSVQGNTGELF
TRBJ2-3	TRBV7-2	ASSLASGTSGTDTQY
TRBJ2-3	TRBV10-2	ASRGTSGSTDTQY
TRBJ1-2	TRBV30	AWRQAGTTNYGYT
TRBJ2-1	TRBV30	AWSTGLAIYNEQF
TRBJ1-4	TRBV27	ASSLSRGGEKLF
TRBJ1-2	TRBV3-1/TRBV3-2	ASSQGTYYGYT
TRBJ2-1	TRBV27	ASSLYGGSSYNEQF
TRBJ2-2	TRBV2	ASSVTSGRGSGELF
TRBJ1-1	TRBV6-1	ASSDNFRGLSTEAF
TRBJ1-1	TRBV6-2/TRBV6-3	ASSYEWQGLEAF
TRBJ1-2	TRBV6-5	ASSLDREYGYT
TRBJ2-7	TRBV7-9	ASSLRRDYEQY
TRBJ2-7	TRBV4-3	ASSQENFPRSSYEQY
TRBJ2-7	TRBV19	ASKNIGTGSYEQY
TRBJ1-5	TRBV30	AWGDRPNQPQH
TRBJ1-5	TRBV18	ASSPPTYSGSGQPQH
TRBJ2-7	TRBV3-1/TRBV3-2	ASSQMGSRGEQY
TRBJ1-5	TRBV7-2	ASSYTGDQPQH
TRBJ1-2	TRBV7-8	ASSLAENYGYT
TRBJ2-2	TRBV6-6	ASSSPRTLNTGELF
TRBJ1-1	TRBV5-6	ASSSPLLNTEAF
TRBJ1-6	TRBV6-5	ATRGKGGQSPLH
TRBJ1-1	TRBV7-2	ASSYTGAEAF
TRBJ1-1	TRBV4-2	ASSQEPADPEAF
TRBJ1-2	TRBV6-5	ASRGGQAVNYGYT
TRBJ1-5	TRBV27	ASSLRGLSNQPQH
TRBJ2-7	TRBV5-1	ASSLDLSGVTVSYEQY
TRBJ2-7	TRBV10-3	ATTMTVSSYEQY
TRBJ2-7	TRBV11-2	ASSTGGQGASYEQY
TRBJ2-2	TRBV4-2	ASSQEGTPVGGELF
TRBJ2-5	TRBV19	AATIAGRRETQY
TRBJ2-3	TRBV11-3	ASTGGGRAMNTQY
TRBJ2-1	TRBV6-5	ASSPDQTLGGEQF
TRBJ2-2	TRBV7-6	ASSLGLRTGGNTGELF
TRBJ2-3	TRBV5-5	ASSFALRSPSTDTQY
TRBJ1-5	TRBV19	ASSMAQVSNQPQH
TRBJ2-7	TRBV7-2	ASSIQGHGEIEQY
TRBJ1-1	TRBV6-6	ASSRGTNTEAF
TRBJ2-7	TRBV19	ATSRGSYEQY
TRBJ2-7	TRBV16	ASSQSRTYEQY
TRBJ1-2	TRBV7-8	ASSLARFPRGNYGYT
TRBJ2-1	TRBV27	ASTLSIGTSGKYNEQF
TRBJ1-4	TRBV7-2	ASSYAGTGYLTEKLF
TRBJ2-4	TRBV5-1	ASSLARENIQY
TRBJ2-1	TRBV4-1	ASSQDLVASYNEQF
TRBJ2-5	TRBV6-4	ASSDFLAGGQETQY
TRBJ2-3	TRBV27	ASSLLSSGRAFTDTQY
TRBJ1-6	TRBV30	ATGQGSNSPLH
TRBJ1-2	TRBV6-2/TRBV6-3	ASSYLTRYGYT